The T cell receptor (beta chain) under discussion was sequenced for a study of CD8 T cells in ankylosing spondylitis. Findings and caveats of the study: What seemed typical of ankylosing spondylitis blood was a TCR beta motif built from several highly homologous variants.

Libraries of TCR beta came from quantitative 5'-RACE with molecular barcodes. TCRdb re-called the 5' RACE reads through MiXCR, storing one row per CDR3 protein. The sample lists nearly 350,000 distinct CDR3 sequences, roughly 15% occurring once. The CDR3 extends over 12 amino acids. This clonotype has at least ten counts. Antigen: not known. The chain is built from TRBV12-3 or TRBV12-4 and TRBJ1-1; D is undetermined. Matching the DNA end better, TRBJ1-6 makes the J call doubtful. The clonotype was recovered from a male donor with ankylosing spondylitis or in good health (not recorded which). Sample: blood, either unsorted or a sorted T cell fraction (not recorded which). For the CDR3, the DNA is TGTGCCAGCAGGCCGGGAACCACAACCCTCCACTTT. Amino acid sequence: CASRPGTTTLHF.